This T cell receptor (beta chain) was identified during a study of cytomegalovirus exposure and HLA in healthy donors (dated by TCRdb to 2015 to 2018). Notes on the research overall: The roughly 650 repertoires of the first cohort and the approximately 130 validation repertoires were produced on the same platform, according to a later analysis. The aim of the study was to test whether cataloging public T cell receptors could identify signatures of past pathogen exposure. Along with the roughly 670-subject first cohort, a separate validation cohort of over 90 different subjects was used. To predict cytomegalovirus infection status, the study brought together high-throughput TCR immunosequencing, statistical association of individual TCRs with disease status, and machine learning. Results the study describes overall, beyond this receptor: It was suggested by the authors that the approach could potentially be generalized to other disease states and immunological phenotypes. A few of the identified cytomegalovirus-associated TCR beta chains were confirmed in vitro to be specific for cytomegalovirus antigens. The study listed 150 to 200 TCR beta chains as associated with cytomegalovirus. In both the original and validation cohorts, the classifier was reported to diagnose cytomegalovirus status with high specificity and sensitivity. While some public TCRs were present in many individuals, most TCR sequences turned up only very rarely across donors. Subsequent analysis determined that TCRs grouped into clusters in the first cohort also showed a tendency toward co-occurrence across the approximately 120 validation repertoires, and roughly 95% of cluster scores exceeded 0. The validation cohort had no HLA typing available for a later analysis, so co-occurrence within that cohort was assessed over all 120 or so repertoires.

The library was made by the immunoSEQ multiplex PCR assay. For the original study's pipeline: A statistical classification framework was built for diagnosing cytomegalovirus status from the catalog of TCR beta chain sequences. As stored in TCRdb, this immuneACCESS dataset retains in-frame rearrangements with V and J assigned. A fraction of the clones does not appear; measured against another copy, unresolved V genes explain less than half of the discrepancy, and the remainder lacks a known reason. V and J calls and clone size are as listed in that table; D and trimming were resolved from the DNA. This sample has roughly 65,000 clones in its table, and over 85% of those were observed once. Together, the top ten hold roughly 4.4% of the sample. The donors were included in the validation cohort of roughly 120 subjects, a group kept apart from the roughly 700-subject first cohort. Concerning this clone: Which antigen it targets is not known. Base qualities were left out, and no much larger clone turns up one base away.

CDR1 and CDR2, looked up from the germline V gene, are SGDLS and YYNGEE. The CDR3 has 12 amino acids, counting the end cysteine and phenylalanine. Only the CDR3 region is kept as DNA, spanning 36 bases read in frame from base 1. The V end loses 3 bases and the J end loses 8 bases, and a stretch of 8 bases separates them. Sequences were obtained from PBMCs. The rearrangement joined TRBV9 to TRBJ2-2, with no D gene named confidently. The origin of this receptor is a young man in good health and CMV-seropositive. The CDR3 is CASSDDGGELFF. The nucleotide sequence reads TGTGCCAGCAGCGACGACGGGGGGGAGCTGTTTTTT.